Below, 14 T cell receptor beta chains from the same sample are listed, as sequenced in a study of shared T cell receptors in the human thymus. Profiled with immunoSEQ multiplex PCR; TCRdb holds only in-frame clones, not every one. The sample records roughly 500,000 clones, around 78% being singletons. These data also featured in a second study, about human thymus T cells.

Input material: thymocytes. The origin of the receptors is a boy less than two years old with a congenital heart defect.

This clone was detected only once. CDR3 in DNA: TGTGCCAGTAGTCGACGGACTAGCGGGAGGTGTGAGCAGTTCTTC. This gives the protein CASSRRTSGRCEQFF. The V and J genes are TRBV19 and TRBJ2-1; 14 bases agree with TRBD2. The CDR3 runs to 15 residues. In germline, CDR1 is LNHDA, CDR2 SQIVND (reference sequence). The ends lost 5 bases at V and 9 bases at J; junction bases unmatched: 6.

The rearrangement joins TRBV5-3 to TRBJ2-4; 9 bases map to TRBD1. TRBV5-3 has ORF status, its function being uncertain. The J segment lost 4 bases and the V segment lost 5 bases, leaving 4 bases of the junction unmatched. CDR3 size: 14 residues. CDR3 nucleotide sequence: TGTGCCAGAAGGTCCGGGACAGGGAAAAACATTCAGTACTTC. This translates into CARRSGTGKNIQYF.

The gene calls are TRBV19 and TRBJ1-5; D might be TRBD1 (6 bases). The CDR3 is made up of 12 amino acids. The V and J ends lost 7 bases and 6 bases respectively, with 10 bases between them. The germline V gene has CDR1 LNHDA and CDR2 SQIVND (reference sequence). DNA of the CDR3: TGTGCCAGTACAGGGGTTGCTCAGCCCCAGCATTTT. This codes for CASTGVAQPQHF.

The chain recombines TRBV7-2 with TRBJ2-7; weak D call: TRBD1 (6 bases). CDR3 size: 15 residues. Germline CDR1 is SGHTA and CDR2 is FQGNSA. With 4 bases removed from V and 2 bases from J, the gap between germline ends came to 15 bases. The DNA for the CDR3 is TGTGCCAGCAGCTCCACTCAGGGGATCCCCTACGAGCAGTACTTC. Its protein is CASSSTQGIPYEQYF. The full variable domain, rest sourced from reference TRBV7-2 and TRBJ2-7, is GAGVSQSPSNKVTEKGKDVELRCDPISGHTALYWYRQSLGQGLEFLIYFQGNSAPDKSGLPSDRFSAERTGGSVSTLTIQRTQQEDSAVYLCASSSTQGIPYEQYFGPGTRLTVT.

This chain joins TRBV5-4 and TRBJ2-7, with no clear D. This CDR3 is built from 15 residues. The germline V and J ends were trimmed by 0 bases and 0 bases, with 10 bases remaining between them. Germline CDR1 SGHNT, CDR2 YYREEE (reference sequence). Here the CDR3 reads CASSLDLTSSYEQYF. The CDR3 DNA sequence: TGTGCCAGCAGCTTGGATCTAACGAGCTCCTACGAGCAGTACTTC.

The chain is built from TRBV4-1 and TRBJ2-1; D possibly corresponds to TRBD2 (5 bases). Trimming took off 4 bases at V and 1 base at J, with 8 bases between the two ends. Germline V CDR1 and CDR2: MGHRA, YSYEKL. CDR3 size: 14 residues. Here the CDR3 reads CASSPTRSYNEQFF. The CDR3 nucleotides are TGCGCCAGCAGCCCCACTAGATCCTACAATGAGCAGTTCTTC.

Concerning this clone itself: Other nucleotide sequences from this sample produce the same CDR3. The chain joins TRBV20-1 to TRBJ2-1; a weak D match, TRBD2 (6 bases). In germline, CDR1 is DFQATT, CDR2 SNEGSKA (reference sequence). The germline V and J ends were trimmed by 3 bases and 8 bases, with 8 bases remaining between them. The CDR3 loop spans 11 amino acids. CDR3 DNA sequence: TGCAGTGCTAGCACGGGGGATGAGCAGTTCTTC. This translates into CSASTGDEQFF.

This chain links TRBV12-5 with TRBJ2-5; 11 positions match TRBD2. The J call is uncertain, as TRBJ2-7 better fits the DNA end. This CDR3 has 17 residues. The germline V gene encodes CDR1 LGHNT and CDR2 FRNRAP. DNA for the CDR3: TGTGCTAGCGGGAAGAGTAGGACTAGCGGGTGGTACTACGAGCAGTACTTC. Translated, it gives CASGKSRTSGWYYEQYF.

The chain recombines TRBV11-2 with TRBJ2-4; 14 bases are shared with TRBD2. V gave up 4 bases and J gave up 7 bases; unmatched junction bases: 9. The germline gives CDR1 SGHAT, CDR2 FQNNGV. This CDR3 contains 17 residues. The CDR3 here is CASSSRTSGRRGNIQYF. CDR3 in DNA: TGTGCCAGCAGCTCCCGGACTAGCGGGAGGAGGGGGAACATTCAGTACTTC.

The V call is TRBV25-1, the J call TRBJ2-5; TRBD1 matches at 9 bases. CDR3 length equals 15 residues. V gave up 5 bases and J gave up 4 bases; unmatched junction bases: 8. Looked up from germline, CDR1 is MGHDK and CDR2 is SYGVNS. The CDR3 loop reads CASSFRDRDLETQYF. CDR3 sequence (DNA): TGTGCCAGCAGTTTCCGGGACAGGGATCTAGAGACCCAGTACTTC.

CDR3 region: CASSQVSYPTSTGELFF. The CDR3 DNA reads TGCGCCAGCAGCCAAGTTTCGTACCCTACTAGTACCGGGGAGCTGTTTTTT. J is TRBJ2-2 and V is TRBV4-1; possibly TRBD2 for D (5 bases). CDR3 length: 17 residues. Germline assignment: CDR1 MGHRA and CDR2 YSYEKL. Trimming took off 1 base at V and 5 bases at J, with 17 bases between the two ends.

The chain is built from TRBV5-5 and TRBJ1-2; D perhaps matches TRBD1 (5 bases). The CDR3 loop spans 13 amino acids. Deletions cut 0 bases from V and 6 bases from J, with 9 bases between. In germline, CDR1 is SGHKS, CDR2 YYEKEE (reference sequence). CDR3 in DNA: TGTGCCAGCAGCTTGGAGGGCAGGGATGGCTACACCTTC. Protein: CASSLEGRDGYTF.

The CDR3 here is CASSLFSFGGSQETQYF. The CDR3 DNA is TGCGCCAGCAGCTTGTTTTCGTTCGGCGGGAGCCAAGAGACCCAGTACTTC. The V call is TRBV5-1, the J call TRBJ2-5, with 7 positions matching TRBD2. Germline V gene lookup returns CDR1 SGHRS and CDR2 YFSETQ. J lost 1 base, V lost 1 base, and 10 bases had no gene match. The CDR3 has 17 residues.

This clone appeared a few times. In the same sample, other DNA sequences code for this CDR3. This sequence joins TRBV5-1 and TRBJ2-2; D gene ambiguous. Deletions cut 3 bases from V and 8 bases from J, with 8 bases between. The CDR3 covers 12 residues. CDR1 and CDR2 from the germline V gene are SGHRS and YFSETQ. CDR3 nucleotides: TGCGCCAGCAGCTACGGGTCGGGGGAGCTGTTTTTT. Translation gives CASSYGSGELFF.